Each of the 23 T cell receptor beta chains below was sequenced from the same sample in a study of T-cell reconstitution after alpha-beta-depleted transplantation in children. Unique molecular identifiers were used to barcode this TCRbeta library. A single record per CDR3 protein comes from TCRdb applying MiXCR to the PCR reads. The data contain about a million distinct CDR3 sequences, less than 30% of them singletons. The sequenced sample was PBMCs, mostly from graft donor cells, obtained 360 days after TCRalphabeta/CD19-depleted stem cell transplant. These receptors originate from a boy in the first two years of life who had a stem cell transplant for SCID, so the T cells may come from the graft donor.

The chain recombines TRBV5-1 with TRBJ1-2, with a weak D call TRBD1 (5 bases). CDR1 and CDR2 from the germline V gene are SGHRS and YFSETQ. Trimming cost V 0 bases and J 0 bases, with 9 bases left between them. There are 15 residues in the CDR3. The chain's CDR3 is CASSLDGGANYGYTF. The DNA for the CDR3 is TGCGCCAGCAGCTTGGATGGGGGGGCTAACTATGGCTACACCTTC. The full variable domain, completed using reference TRBV5-1 and TRBJ1-2, is KAGVTQTPRYLIKTRGQQVTLSCSPISGHRSVSWYQQTPGQGLQFLFEYFSETQRNKGNFPGRFSGRQFSNSRSEMNVSTLELGDSALYLCASSLDGGANYGYTFGSGTRLTVV.

This clonotype was seen only once. V gene TRBV12-3 or TRBV12-4 combines with J gene TRBJ1-1; 8 nucleotides agree with TRBD1. The CDR3 extends over 14 amino acids. Trimming at V came to 6 bases and at J to 3 bases, leaving 6 bases not matched to a gene. The CDR3: CASSRDRIDTEAFF. In DNA form, the CDR3 reads TGTGCCAGCAGCCGGGACAGGATCGACACTGAAGCTTTCTTT.

This clonotype showed up just a few times. The rearrangement joins TRBV20-1 to TRBJ1-5, with a tentative D call TRBD1 (6 bases). The V and J ends lost 6 bases and 4 bases respectively, with 13 bases between them. The CDR3 is 13 amino acids. CDR1 is DFQATT, CDR2 SNEGSKA, per germline (reference sequence). The CDR3: CSAVNRGNQPQHF. The CDR3 DNA follows: TGCAGTGCGGTAAATAGGGGGAATCAGCCCCAGCATTTT.

The rearrangement uses TRBV5-1 and TRBJ2-3; the match to TRBD1 covers 10 bases. The J segment lost 1 base and the V segment lost 7 bases, leaving 6 bases of the junction unmatched. This CDR3 is 15 amino acids long. Per the germline V gene, CDR1 is SGHRS and CDR2 is YFSETQ. The CDR3 spells CASGKGTGGTDTQYF. The CDR3 region has the DNA TGCGCCAGCGGAAAGGGGACAGGGGGCACAGATACGCAGTATTTT.

The V gene is TRBV4-2, the J gene TRBJ2-3; 11 positions match TRBD2. The V and J ends lost 4 bases and 6 bases, in that order; junction bases with no gene match: 9. The CDR3 covers 16 residues. The germline CDR1 and CDR2 sequences are LGHNA and YNFKEQ. CDR3 DNA sequence: TGTGCCAGCAGCCCCCCTCTTAGCGGGGGGGTCGATACGCAGTATTTT. Translated, it gives CASSPPLSGGVDTQYF.

This sequence joins TRBV12-3 or TRBV12-4 and TRBJ2-1, with unresolved D. V was cut by 3 bases and J by 6 bases, with 21 bases left in between. This CDR3 is built from 17 residues. CDR3 sequence (DNA): TGTGCCAGCAGTTTTCTTTTCGAGCTAGATTACCTCAATGAGCAGTTCTTC. Translating it yields CASSFLFELDYLNEQFF.

The chain couples TRBV4-2 to TRBJ1-3; 7 nucleotides line up with TRBD1. CDR3 length: 16 amino acids. CDR1 and CDR2 (germline): LGHNA, YNFKEQ. The J segment lost 4 bases and the V segment lost 2 bases, leaving 8 bases of the junction unmatched. As DNA, the CDR3 is TGTGCCAGCAGCCAACTCTGGGACAGAAGAGGAAACACCATATATTTT. Translating it yields CASSQLWDRRGNTIYF.

This clonotype turned up a few times. The chain carries TRBV2 and TRBJ1-5, with a possible D match to TRBD1 (6 bases). Germline lookup yields CDR1 SNHLY and CDR2 FYNNEI. CDR3 length: 14 amino acids. Trimming removed 6 bases from V and 9 bases from J, with 18 bases in between. The CDR3 nucleotides are TGTGCCAGCAGGGAGGACAGTGCCTCAAGGCCCCAGCATTTT. Amino acid sequence: CASREDSASRPQHF. The entire variable domain, with the rest obtained from reference TRBV2 and TRBJ1-5, is as follows: EPEVTQTPSHQVTQMGQEVILRCVPISNHLYFYWYRQILGQKVEFLVSFYNNEISEKSEIFDDQFSVERPDGSNFTLKIRSTKLEDSAMYFCASREDSASRPQHFGDGTRLSIL.

The chain employs TRBV4-3 and TRBJ2-3, with D maybe TRBD2 (6 bases). This CDR3 spans 16 amino acids. The V and J ends lost 5 bases and 4 bases respectively, with 19 bases between them. Germline loops: CDR1 LGHNA, CDR2 YSLEER. CDR3: CASSTRDSHAPDTQYF. The CDR3 DNA follows: TGCGCCAGCAGCACCCGGGACTCCCATGCCCCAGATACGCAGTATTTT.

The rearrangement uses TRBV30 and TRBJ2-6, with a possible D match to TRBD2 (5 bases). V was cut by 3 bases and J by 1 base, with 13 bases left in between. The germline V gene encodes CDR1 GTSNPN and CDR2 SVGIG (reference sequence). CDR3 size: 16 residues. The CDR3, as DNA: TGTGCCTGGAGGGGAGACGGACTGTCTGGGGCCAACGTCCTGACTTTC. Translated, it gives CAWRGDGLSGANVLTF.

This clonotype was recorded a few times. The V and J genes are TRBV7-3 and TRBJ2-1; tentatively, D is TRBD1 or TRBD2 (6 bases each). Per the germline V gene, CDR1 is SGHTA and CDR2 is FQGTGA. This CDR3 is built from 14 residues. With 2 bases removed from V and 8 bases from J, the gap between germline ends came to 13 bases. DNA for the CDR3: TGTGCCAGCAGCTTATTCGGGGGCATAGATGAGCAGTTCTTC. Translated, it gives CASSLFGGIDEQFF.

This clonotype was detected only once. This may be a read error: a much more frequent sequence differs by one nucleotide. The CDR3 nucleotides read TGTGCCAGCGGGGGGGGTTGGAACACTGAAGCTTTCTTT. Amino acid sequence: CASGGGWNTEAFF. The genes are TRBV27 and TRBJ1-1, with a weak D call TRBD1 (5 bases). This CDR3 has 13 residues. Germline lookup yields CDR1 MNHEY and CDR2 SMNVEV (reference sequence). V shed 8 bases and J shed 1 base, with 11 bases lying between them.

The chain joins TRBV29-1 to TRBJ1-2; unclear D gene. Trimming took off 0 bases at V and 8 bases at J, with 13 bases between the two ends. This CDR3 is 13 amino acids long. Germline CDR1 reads SQVTM; CDR2 reads ANQGSEA. CDR3 nucleotide sequence: TGCAGCGTTGAAGATCCGGACTCGCTGGGCTACACCTTC. Encoded protein: CSVEDPDSLGYTF. Full variable domain (missing parts from reference TRBV29-1 and TRBJ1-2): SAVISQKPSRDICQRGTSLTIQCQVDSQVTMMFWYRQQPGQSLTLIATANQGSEATYESGFVIDKFPISRPNLTFSTLTVSNMSPEDSSIYLCSVEDPDSLGYTFGSGTRLTVV.

This chain joins TRBV5-1 and TRBJ2-2; D is uncertain. The CDR3 runs to 14 residues. Trimming pared 2 bases from V and 4 bases from J, leaving 9 bases between. The germline CDR1 and CDR2 sequences are SGHRS and YFSETQ. The CDR3 DNA follows: TGCGCCAGCAGCTTCCTAGTCTTCACCGGGGAGCTGTTTTTT. This gives the protein CASSFLVFTGELFF. Supplemented by reference TRBV5-1 and TRBJ2-2, the full variable domain reads KAGVTQTPRYLIKTRGQQVTLSCSPISGHRSVSWYQQTPGQGLQFLFEYFSETQRNKGNFPGRFSGRQFSNSRSEMNVSTLELGDSALYLCASSFLVFTGELFFGEGSRLTVL.

This clonotype has just a few counts. The chain couples TRBV28 to TRBJ2-7; the D gene is possibly TRBD1 (5 bases). CDR3 length: 14 residues. V lost 5 bases and J 0 bases, leaving 11 bases between the germline ends. Germline V gene sequence: CDR1 MDHEN, CDR2 SYDVKM. CDR3 DNA: TGTGCCAGCAGTCTCTTGACAGTCTCCTACGAGCAGTACTTC. Translated: CASSLLTVSYEQYF.

This clonotype showed up just a few times. The J gene is TRBJ1-6, the V gene TRBV5-5; D unresolved. This CDR3 spans 15 amino acids. V lost 2 bases, J lost 8 bases, and 14 bases lay in between. Germline V gives CDR1 SGHKS, CDR2 YYEKEE (reference sequence). The DNA of the CDR3 is TGTGCCAGCAGCTTTACAGCGAGGATCGATTCACCCCTCCACTTT. Translating it yields CASSFTARIDSPLHF.

This clonotype appeared a few times. The chain is built from TRBV7-9 and TRBJ2-3; D remains ambiguous. This CDR3 has 13 residues. CDR1 SEHNR and CDR2 FQNEAQ come from the germline V gene (reference sequence). V gave up 5 bases and J gave up 5 bases, with 11 bases separating them. CDR3 protein: CASSPPSVDTQYF. The CDR3 DNA follows: TGTGCCAGCAGCCCTCCATCGGTAGATACGCAGTATTTT.

This sequence joins TRBV4-2 and TRBJ1-1; 7 nucleotides match TRBD1. Germline values: CDR1 LGHNA, CDR2 YNFKEQ. The length of the CDR3 is 17 residues. After removal of 0 bases from V and 3 bases from J, the junction contained 10 bases not matched to a gene. The CDR3 bases are TGTGCCAGCAGCCAAGATCCCCGGGGGGACAGACACACTGAAGCTTTCTTT. It encodes CASSQDPRGDRHTEAFF.

This clonotype appeared a few times. The chain uses TRBV6-5 and TRBJ2-5; TRBD1 agrees at 9 bases. The CDR3 spans 15 residues. Per germline, CDR1 MNHEY and CDR2 SVGAGI. Trimming took 2 bases from V and 2 from J; bases not matched to a gene: 3. The CDR3 region has the DNA TGTGCCAGCAGTTACCCGACAGGGGGTCAAGAGACCCAGTACTTC. Its translation is CASSYPTGGQETQYF.

The chain couples TRBV2 to TRBJ2-7; perhaps TRBD2 as D (6 bases). Trimming took 4 bases from V and 4 from J, leaving 17 bases between them. Germline CDR1 and CDR2: SNHLY and FYNNEI. The CDR3 spans 15 residues. The CDR3 sequence is CASSAEGPEGYEQYF. For the CDR3, the DNA is TGTGCCAGCAGTGCCGAGGGCCCGGAGGGATACGAGCAGTACTTC.

J is TRBJ2-7 and V is TRBV15; D not certain. Germline V lookup: CDR1 LNHNV, CDR2 YYDKDF (reference sequence). The CDR3 is 14 amino acids. The V end was cut by 6 bases, the J end by 3 bases, with 15 bases between. DNA of the CDR3: TGTGCCACCAGTGCAAACTTCTGGGGCTACGAGCAGTACTTC. Translation gives CATSANFWGYEQYF.

This clonotype was seen a few times. The chain employs TRBV28 and TRBJ2-3; 11 bases line up with TRBD2. The germline V gene encodes CDR1 MDHEN and CDR2 SYDVKM. The CDR3 runs to 17 residues. V trimming: 5 bases; J trimming: 2 bases; junction bases outside the gene matches: 9. DNA for the CDR3: TGTGCCAGCAGTCGCCCCGGGACTAGCGGATTCACAGATACGCAGTATTTT. Its protein is CASSRPGTSGFTDTQYF.

This clonotype was seen a handful of times. The chain combines TRBV12-3 or TRBV12-4 with TRBJ2-1, with D perhaps matching TRBD1 (5 bases). This CDR3 is built from 17 residues. V lost 3 bases, J lost 1 base, and 16 bases lay in between. CDR3 sequence reads: CASSFPTAGLSYNEQFF. In DNA form, the CDR3 reads TGTGCCAGCAGTTTCCCGACGGCAGGGCTATCCTACAATGAGCAGTTCTTC.